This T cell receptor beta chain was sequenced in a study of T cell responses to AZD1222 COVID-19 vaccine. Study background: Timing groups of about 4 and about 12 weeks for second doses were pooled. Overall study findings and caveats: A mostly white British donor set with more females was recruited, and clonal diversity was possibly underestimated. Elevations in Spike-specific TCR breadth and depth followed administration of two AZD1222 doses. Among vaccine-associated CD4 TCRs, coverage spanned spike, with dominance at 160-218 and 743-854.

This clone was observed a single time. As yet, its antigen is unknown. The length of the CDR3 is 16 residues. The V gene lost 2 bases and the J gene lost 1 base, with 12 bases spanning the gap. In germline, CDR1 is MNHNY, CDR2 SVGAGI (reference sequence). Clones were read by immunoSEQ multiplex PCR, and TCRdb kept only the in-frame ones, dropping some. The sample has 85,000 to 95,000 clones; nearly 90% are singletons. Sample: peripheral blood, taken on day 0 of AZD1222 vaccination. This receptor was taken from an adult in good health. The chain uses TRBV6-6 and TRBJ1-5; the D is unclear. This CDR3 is CASSYRRNASNQPQHF. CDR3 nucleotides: TGTGCCAGCAGTTACAGGCGGAACGCGAGCAATCAGCCCCAGCATTTT.